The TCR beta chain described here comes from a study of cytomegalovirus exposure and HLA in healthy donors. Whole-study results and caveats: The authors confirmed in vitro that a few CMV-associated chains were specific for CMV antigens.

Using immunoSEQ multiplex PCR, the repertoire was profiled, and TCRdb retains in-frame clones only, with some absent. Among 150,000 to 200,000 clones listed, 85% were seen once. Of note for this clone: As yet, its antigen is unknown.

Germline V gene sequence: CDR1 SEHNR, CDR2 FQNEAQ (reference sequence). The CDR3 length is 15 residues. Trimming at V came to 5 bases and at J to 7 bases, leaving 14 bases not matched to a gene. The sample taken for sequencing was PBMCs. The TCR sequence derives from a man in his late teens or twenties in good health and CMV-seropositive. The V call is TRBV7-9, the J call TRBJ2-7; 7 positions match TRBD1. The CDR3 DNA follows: TGTGCCAGCAGCCACACAGGGGCCGGTCGACGGGAGCAGTACTTC. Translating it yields CASSHTGAGRREQYF.